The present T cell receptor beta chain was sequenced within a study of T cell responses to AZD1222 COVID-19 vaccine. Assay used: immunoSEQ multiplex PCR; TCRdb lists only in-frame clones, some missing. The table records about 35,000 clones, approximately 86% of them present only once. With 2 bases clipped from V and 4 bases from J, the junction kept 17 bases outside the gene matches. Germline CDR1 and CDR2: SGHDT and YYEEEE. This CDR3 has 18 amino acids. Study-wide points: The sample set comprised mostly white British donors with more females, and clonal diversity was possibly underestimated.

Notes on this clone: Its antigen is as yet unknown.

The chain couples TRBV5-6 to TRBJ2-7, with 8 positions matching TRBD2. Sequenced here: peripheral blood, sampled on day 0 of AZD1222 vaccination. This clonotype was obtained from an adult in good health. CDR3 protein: CASSLRGIGSGGRYEQYF. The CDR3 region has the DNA TGTGCCAGCAGCTTAAGGGGGATCGGGAGCGGGGGCCGATACGAGCAGTACTTC.